This entry lists 11 T cell receptor beta chains sequenced from one sample in a study of blood T cell repertoires in COVID-19 (TCRdb year 2020). Library preparation employed the immunoSEQ multiplex PCR assay. TCRdb took over this immuneACCESS table, retaining in-frame rearrangements with V and J assigned. Such tables are incomplete; in checked studies, under half of the missing clones stem from an unresolved V gene, and the remainder is unexplained. Here the sample has 400,000 or so clones; roughly 89% occur a single time. Less than 0.95% of the sample lies in the top ten. Sequencing was performed on peripheral blood. The receptors derive from a man between 18 and 29 years old with COVID-19, enrolled during active disease.

This chain uses TRBV19 with TRBJ2-1, with 9 bases aligning to TRBD1. Germline assignment: CDR1 LNHDA and CDR2 SQIVND (reference sequence). J lost 8 bases, V lost 6 bases, and 8 bases had no gene match. The CDR3 is made up of 14 amino acids. Here the CDR3 DNA reads TGTGCCAGTAGCCCCCGGACAGGGGCGGATGAGCAGTTCTTC. Translating gives CASSPRTGADEQFF.

V and J are TRBV5-1 and TRBJ1-2; D is possibly TRBD1 (6 bases). The V gene's germline CDR1 is SGHRS and CDR2 YFSETQ. CDR3 length equals 13 residues. The V end lost 2 bases, the J end lost 6 bases, and 11 bases lay between the germline ends. The CDR3 DNA reads TGCGCCAGCAGCTTAGGGGGGGCGAATGGCTACACCTTC. This codes for CASSLGGANGYTF.

The chain links TRBV20-1 to TRBJ1-2; weak D call: TRBD1 (5 bases). Germline CDR1 is DFQATT and CDR2 is SNEGSKA (reference sequence). There are 11 residues in the CDR3. The DNA for the CDR3 is TGCGGGACCGGGGGGTGGTATGGCTACACCTTC. Protein: CGTGGWYGYTF.

CDR3 in DNA: TGTGCCAGCAGCCCCGGGACAGATGGGGAGCAGTACTTC. This encodes CASSPGTDGEQYF. This chain joins TRBV9 and TRBJ2-7, with 7 bases identical to TRBD1. The CDR3 has 13 residues. Germline lookup yields CDR1 SGDLS and CDR2 YYNGEE. Trimming cost V 4 bases and J 7 bases; bases outside gene matches: 8.

The V gene is TRBV7-2, the J gene TRBJ2-3; a possible D gene is TRBD2 (5 bases). V lost 1 base and J 7 bases, leaving 9 bases between the germline ends. This CDR3 is 13 amino acids long. Per the germline V gene, CDR1 is SGHTA and CDR2 is FQGNSA. CDR3 sequence (DNA): TGTGCCAGCAGCTTAGTAACCGGGAATACGCAGTATTTT. Translation: CASSLVTGNTQYF. The variable domain in full, completed from reference TRBV7-2 and TRBJ2-3, reads GAGVSQSPSNKVTEKGKDVELRCDPISGHTALYWYRQSLGQGLEFLIYFQGNSAPDKSGLPSDRFSAERTGGSVSTLTIQRTQQEDSAVYLCASSLVTGNTQYFGPGTRLTVL.

The chain is built from TRBV6-4 and TRBJ2-3; D possibly corresponds to TRBD1 (6 bases). The CDR3 loop spans 15 amino acids. Germline CDR1 reads MRHNA; CDR2 reads SNTAGT. Trimming cost V 0 bases and J 3 bases, with 10 bases left between them. CDR3 in DNA: TGTGCCAGCAGTGACTCGGCTACAGGGACAGATACGCAGTATTTT. This encodes CASSDSATGTDTQYF.

The V call is TRBV9, the J call TRBJ2-3; TRBD2 agrees at 13 bases. The CDR3 has 15 residues. CDR1 and CDR2 (germline): SGDLS, YYNGEE. The trim removed 3 bases at V and 7 bases at J, leaving 5 bases unmatched. CDR3 loop: CASSALAGGGYTQYF. As DNA, the CDR3 is TGTGCCAGCAGCGCACTAGCGGGAGGGGGATATACGCAGTATTTT. Full variable domain (outside the CDR3, taken from reference TRBV9 and TRBJ2-3): DSGVTQTPKHLITATGQRVTLRCSPRSGDLSVYWYQQSLDQGLQFLIQYYNGEERAKGNILERFSAQQFPDLHSELNLSSLELGDSALYFCASSALAGGGYTQYFGPGTRLTVL.

V usage is TRBV19 and J usage is TRBJ2-2, with 9 bases identical to TRBD1. Germline CDR1 and CDR2: LNHDA and SQIVND (reference sequence). The ends lost 8 bases at V and 6 bases at J; junction bases unmatched: 16. The length of the CDR3 is 17 residues. The CDR3 protein is CASRVSGTGSRAGELFF. The CDR3 DNA is TGTGCCAGTCGAGTTTCCGGGACAGGGTCTCGAGCCGGGGAGCTGTTTTTT.

This rearrangement joins TRBV6-1 to TRBJ1-2; 7 bases line up with TRBD1. Per the germline V gene, CDR1 is MNHNS and CDR2 is SASEGT. Trimming took 3 bases from V and 4 from J; bases not matched to a gene: 5. The CDR3 covers 14 residues. The CDR3 loop reads CASSEHRGSYGYTF. The CDR3 DNA reads as TGTGCCAGCAGTGAGCACAGGGGCTCCTATGGCTACACCTTC.

The V and J genes are TRBV30 and TRBJ1-2; 9 nucleotides line up with TRBD1. CDR1 and CDR2 (germline): GTSNPN, SVGIG (reference sequence). CDR3 length: 14 amino acids. The V gene end was trimmed by 4 bases and the J gene end by 7 bases; junction bases not matched to a gene: 10. The CDR3 nucleotides read TGTGCCTGGATCCGACCGGGACAGGGATTTGGCTACACCTTC. It specifies CAWIRPGQGFGYTF.

The gene calls are TRBV10-2 and TRBJ1-5; a possible D gene is TRBD1 (5 bases). The germline gives CDR1 WSHSY, CDR2 SAAADI. V lost 1 base and J lost 7, with 17 bases in between. The CDR3 runs to 16 residues. The CDR3 spells CASSEWRDSTRQPQHF. CDR3 nucleotides: TGCGCCAGCAGTGAGTGGAGGGACTCGACCCGGCAGCCCCAGCATTTT.